The 22 T cell receptor beta chains below come from one sample, sequenced in a study of T cell responses to AZD1222 COVID-19 vaccine. The repertoire was sequenced with immunoSEQ multiplex PCR; TCRdb's copy has only in-frame clones and lacks some. The sample comprises approximately 75,000 clones, around 87% of which are singletons, and roughly 18% rests with the top ten. The material was peripheral blood, obtained 28 days after the second AZD1222 dose. The receptors derive from an adult who received the AZD1222 COVID-19 vaccine.

The CDR3 DNA reads TGTGCCAGCAGCGCGGGACAGGACAATTCACCCCTCCACTTT. This codes for CASSAGQDNSPLHF. V is TRBV7-3 and J is TRBJ1-6, with 8 nucleotides matching TRBD1. CDR3 length equals 14 residues. V dropped 5 bases and J dropped 7; count of bases not matched to a gene: 4. Per germline, CDR1 SGHTA and CDR2 FQGTGA.

The chain uses TRBV6-5 and TRBJ2-1; D remains ambiguous. The CDR3 has 13 residues. V lost 8 bases and J lost 6, with 14 bases in between. Looked up from germline, CDR1 is MNHEY and CDR2 is SVGAGI. CDR3 loop: CASLGRRSNEQFF. CDR3 bases: TGTGCCAGCCTCGGGCGTCGTTCCAATGAGCAGTTCTTC.

The rearrangement uses TRBV29-1 and TRBJ1-5; 8 bases fit TRBD1. Germline V gene sequence: CDR1 SQVTM, CDR2 ANQGSEA. V was clipped by 6 bases and J by 5 bases; unmatched bases: 6. The CDR3 is 13 amino acids. The CDR3 DNA is TGCAGCGTGGAGACAGGGGAAGATCAGCCCCAGCATTTT. Its protein is CSVETGEDQPQHF.

J is TRBJ1-5 and V is TRBV7-8; D is perhaps TRBD1 (6 bases). This CDR3 comprises 15 residues. V lost 3 bases and J lost 5, with 14 bases in between. The germline CDR1 and CDR2 sequences are SGHVS and FQNEAQ. CDR3 region: CASSLGGARDQPQHF. The CDR3 DNA is TGTGCCAGCAGCTTGGGGGGGGCGCGAGATCAGCCCCAGCATTTT.

V usage is TRBV16 and J usage is TRBJ1-6; 8 nucleotides agree with TRBD1. This CDR3 comprises 15 residues. Trimming cost V 1 base and J 7 bases; bases outside gene matches: 3. Germline V gene sequence: CDR1 KGHSY, CDR2 FQNENV. The DNA for the CDR3 is TGTGCCAGCAGCCAATTGACAGGGGCGAATTCACCCCTCCACTTT. Its protein is CASSQLTGANSPLHF. Drawing the rest from reference TRBV16 and TRBJ1-6, the complete variable domain is GEEVAQTPKHLVRGEGQKAKLYCAPIKGHSYVFWYQQVLKNEFKFLISFQNENVFDETGMPKERFSAKCLPNSPCSLEIQATKLEDSAVYFCASSQLTGANSPLHFGNGTRLTVT.

This chain connects TRBV5-4 to TRBJ2-7; no firm D call. V lost 7 bases and J lost 5, with 16 bases in between. In germline, CDR1 is SGHNT, CDR2 YYREEE (reference sequence). The CDR3 is made up of 13 amino acids. The CDR3 is CASGSSDRDEQYF. The CDR3 DNA is TGTGCCAGCGGGTCATCTGATCGAGACGAGCAGTACTTC.

The rearrangement links TRBV28 to TRBJ1-5; no clear D. The CDR3 loop spans 13 amino acids. The germline CDR1 and CDR2 sequences are MDHEN and SYDVKM. CDR3 residues: CASRERDGQPQHF. The CDR3 DNA reads TGTGCATCAAGGGAGCGGGATGGTCAGCCCCAGCATTTT.

This clone was counted between two and nine times. The chain carries TRBV18 and TRBJ1-3; D ambiguous. The CDR3 runs to 11 residues. Germline lookup yields CDR1 KGHSH and CDR2 LQKENI. Deletions cut 3 bases from V and 12 bases from J, with 9 bases between. CDR3 nucleotides: TGTGCCAGCTCACCGTCAGAGGGCATATATTTT. It encodes CASSPSEGIYF.

The rearrangement links TRBV27 to TRBJ1-2, with 7 bases aligning to TRBD1. Germline V gene data show CDR1 as MNHEY and CDR2 as SMNVEV (reference sequence). The CDR3 consists of 15 residues. V shed 5 bases and J 4 bases; nucleotides not matched to a gene: 10. The CDR3 DNA reads TGTGCCAGCAGTGACAGGGCGGCCGTGGGCTATGGCTACACCTTC. Translated, it gives CASSDRAAVGYGYTF.

This clone was detected a few times. The rearrangement joins TRBV5-1 to TRBJ1-4, with D unclear. Trimming left V 4 bases short and J 4 bases short, with 11 bases between. This CDR3 is 14 amino acids long. Looked up from germline, CDR1 is SGHRS and CDR2 is YFSETQ. As DNA, the CDR3 is TGCGCCAGCAGCCCGGAGTCCTTTAATGAAAAACTGTTTTTT. Protein sequence: CASSPESFNEKLFF.

The J gene is TRBJ1-4, the V gene TRBV11-2; D is possibly TRBD1 (6 bases). Trimming removed 4 bases from V and 8 bases from J, with 11 bases in between. Germline CDR1 and CDR2: SGHAT and FQNNGV. This CDR3 is 13 amino acids long. The CDR3 DNA reads TGTGCCAGCAGCTCCGCAGGGGTGGAAAAACTGTTTTTT. Amino acids: CASSSAGVEKLFF.

The chain joins TRBV5-5 to TRBJ1-3, with 8 bases fitting TRBD1. This CDR3 contains 15 residues. Per the germline V gene, CDR1 is SGHKS and CDR2 is YYEKEE (reference sequence). With 4 bases clipped from V and 4 bases from J, the junction kept 7 bases outside the gene matches. The CDR3 here is CASSALWDRGNTIYF. The CDR3 coding sequence is TGTGCCAGCAGCGCGTTGTGGGACAGGGGAAACACCATATATTTT.

V is TRBV12-3 or TRBV12-4 and J is TRBJ2-7; 7 nucleotides line up with TRBD1. J lost 6 bases, V lost 6 bases, and 8 bases had no gene match. This CDR3 contains 13 residues. The CDR3 DNA sequence: TGTGCCAGCAGAACGACAGGGATCGGCGAGCAGTACTTC. This encodes CASRTTGIGEQYF.

As regards this clone: Mismatch with germline at one junction end may stem from a read error. V is TRBV9 and J is TRBJ1-3; no clear D. The CDR3 loop spans 13 amino acids. The germline V gene has CDR1 SGDLS and CDR2 YYNGEE. CDR3 protein: CASSVNFGDTIYF. The CDR3 nucleotides read TGTGCCAGCAGCGTAAATTTTGGAGACACCATATATTTT. Looking up the rest from reference TRBV9 and TRBJ1-3 gives the full variable domain: DSGVTQTPKHLITATGQRVTLRCSPRSGDLSVYWYQQSLDQGLQFLIQYYNGEERAKGNILERFSAQQFPDLHSELNLSSLELGDSALYFCASSVNFGDTIYFGEGSWLTVV.

J is TRBJ1-5 and V is TRBV10-2; TRBD1 agrees at 8 bases. Germline lookup yields CDR1 WSHSY and CDR2 SAAADI. The CDR3 loop spans 16 amino acids. V lost 4 bases and J lost 3; bases outside the gene matches: 8. This chain's CDR3 is CASSGTDRVPNQPQHF. CDR3 nucleotides: TGCGCCAGCAGTGGAACGGACAGGGTCCCCAATCAGCCCCAGCATTTT.

The chain is built from TRBV27 and TRBJ2-4; D unresolved. V was trimmed by 8 bases and J by 0 bases, leaving 8 bases between them. The CDR3 consists of 13 residues. The germline V gene encodes CDR1 MNHEY and CDR2 SMNVEV (reference sequence). The CDR3, as DNA: TGTGCCAGCGGAATCCTAGCCAAAAACATTCAGTACTTC. Residues: CASGILAKNIQYF.

The chain links TRBV5-5 to TRBJ2-2; 11 bases match TRBD1. The V gene's germline CDR1 is SGHKS and CDR2 YYEKEE (reference sequence). CDR3 length: 18 residues. The J segment lost 4 bases and the V segment lost 3 bases, leaving 11 bases of the junction unmatched. CDR3 in DNA: TGTGCCAGCAGCTCCAAAACTACCGGGACAGGGGGCACCGGGGAGCTGTTTTTT. This encodes CASSSKTTGTGGTGELFF.

The V call is TRBV7-9, the J call TRBJ1-1, with D possibly matching TRBD1 (6 bases). The CDR3 covers 16 residues. Trimming stripped 5 bases from V and 1 base from J, with 17 bases between. The germline gives CDR1 SEHNR, CDR2 FQNEAQ (reference sequence). The CDR3 here is CASSQTGGRKNTEAFF. DNA for the CDR3: TGTGCCAGCAGCCAAACCGGGGGCAGGAAGAACACTGAAGCTTTCTTT.

V usage is TRBV5-4 and J usage is TRBJ1-4; no firm D call. This CDR3 contains 16 residues. The V gene lost 4 bases and the J gene lost 8 bases, with 21 bases spanning the gap. Germline V gene sequence: CDR1 SGHNT, CDR2 YYREEE (reference sequence). The CDR3 is CASSPTGPHPGEKLFF. In DNA form, the CDR3 reads TGTGCCAGCAGCCCGACCGGGCCTCACCCGGGGGAAAAACTGTTTTTT. Supplemented by reference TRBV5-4 and TRBJ1-4, the full variable domain reads ETGVTQSPTHLIKTRGQQVTLRCSSQSGHNTVSWYQQALGQGPQFIFQYYREEENGRGNFPPRFSGLQFPNYSSELNVNALELDDSALYLCASSPTGPHPGEKLFFGSGTQLSVL.

This chain links TRBV14 with TRBJ1-2; no reliable D call. CDR1 SGHDN and CDR2 FVKESK come from the germline V gene. V was trimmed by 0 bases and J by 8 bases, leaving 7 bases between them. CDR3 length: 12 amino acids. This CDR3 reads CASSQEGSGYTF. CDR3 in DNA: TGTGCCAGCAGCCAAGAGGGGAGCGGCTACACCTTC. The entire variable domain, with the rest obtained from reference TRBV14 and TRBJ1-2, is as follows: EAGVTQFPSHSVIEKGQTVTLRCDPISGHDNLYWYRRVMGKEIKFLLHFVKESKQDESGMPNNRFLAERTGGTYSTLKVQPAELEDSGVYFCASSQEGSGYTFGSGTRLTVV.

This clone has only one observation. J is TRBJ2-7 and V is TRBV5-1; D remains unclear. Trimming removed 0 bases from V and 3 bases from J, with 16 bases in between. Germline V gives CDR1 SGHRS, CDR2 YFSETQ. The CDR3 runs to 16 residues. CDR3: CASSLGSPTLLYEQYF. The DNA of the CDR3 is TGCGCCAGCAGCTTGGGATCCCCGACCCTCCTCTACGAGCAGTACTTC.

This chain links TRBV6-2 or TRBV6-3 with TRBJ1-5, with no clear D. This CDR3 has 14 amino acids. Deletions cut 0 bases from V and 12 bases from J, with 15 bases between. The germline V gene encodes CDR1 MNHEY and CDR2 SVGEGT. In nucleotides, the CDR3 is TGTGCCAGCAGTTACTCGTCGGGGAACCTGGTCCAGCATTTT. This gives the protein CASSYSSGNLVQHF.